The subject of this entry is one T cell receptor beta chain. This CDR3 has 15 amino acids. Germline V gene sequence: CDR1 LGHDT, CDR2 YNNKEL (reference sequence). The germline V and J ends were trimmed by 4 bases and 0 bases, with 12 bases remaining between them. The entry originates in a study of T cell responses to AZD1222 COVID-19 vaccine. Method: immunoSEQ multiplex PCR; TCRdb's copy keeps in-frame clones and lacks some. Among about 140,000 clones listed, approximately 86% were seen once. This receptor was taken from an adult who received the MenACWY meningococcal vaccine as a control. The specimen was peripheral blood, collected 28 days after the second dose of the MenACWY control vaccine. The J gene is TRBJ1-2, the V gene TRBV3-1 (or the pseudogene TRBV3-2); D gene ambiguous. The CDR3 nucleotides are TGTGCCAGCAGCCTCAAAGGAAGCTCTAACTATGGCTACACCTTC. This codes for CASSLKGSSNYGYTF.